One T cell receptor beta chain is described in this entry. The antigen is unknown. Sequencing used immunoSEQ multiplex PCR; TCRdb keeps in-frame clones, though not all of them. The sample lists a few thousand clones, about four fifths occurring once. The source of the sample is a study of brain metastases from non-small cell lung cancer. Study results and caveats: T-cell clones appeared expanded in around 64% of brain metastases relative to matched primary tumors. Compared with primary tumors, brain metastases showed less T-cell infiltration.

V gave up 3 bases and J gave up 7 bases, with 7 bases separating them. The length of the CDR3 is 11 residues. In germline, CDR1 is SGHTA, CDR2 FQGNSA. The clonotype comes from a donor at least 40 years old with non-small cell lung cancer. Specimen: primary lung tumor tissue. V and J are TRBV7-2 and TRBJ2-7; D gene unclear. The CDR3 DNA reads as TGTGCCAGCAGCTTTTTACAGGAGCAGTACTTC. Translating gives CASSFLQEQYF. Full variable domain (remainder filled in from reference TRBV7-2 and TRBJ2-7): GAGVSQSPSNKVTEKGKDVELRCDPISGHTALYWYRQSLGQGLEFLIYFQGNSAPDKSGLPSDRFSAERTGGSVSTLTIQRTQQEDSAVYLCASSFLQEQYFGPGTRLTVT.